This T cell receptor beta chain derives from a study of Ad26.COV2.S vaccination and SARS-CoV-2 variants. This table comes from immunoSEQ multiplex PCR, and its TCRdb copy is limited to in-frame clones, with some not included. The sample holds 300,000 to 400,000 clones, about nine tenths seen once. The treatment denotes: some 19 received Ad26.COV2.S at low or high dose, single or two shots; about 5 received placebo; per-sample allocation not given. Specimen acquisition occurred on day 63 following the initial vaccine or placebo injection. Trimming shortened V by 5 bases and J by 0 bases, and 14 bases separated the two germline ends. The CDR3 contains 16 residues. In germline, CDR1 is MNHEY, CDR2 SMNVEV (reference sequence).

The sample consisted of peripheral blood, taken in a trial of Ad26.COV2.S vaccine versus placebo. The sequence was collected from a person between 18 and 59 years old who received the Ad26.COV2.S COVID-19 vaccine or a placebo. The chain is built from TRBV27 and TRBJ2-1; D is possibly TRBD2 (5 bases). CDR3 coding DNA: TGTGCCAGCAGTCTTTGGAGCGGAAGCTCCTACAATGAGCAGTTCTTC. Translated, it gives CASSLWSGSSYNEQFF.